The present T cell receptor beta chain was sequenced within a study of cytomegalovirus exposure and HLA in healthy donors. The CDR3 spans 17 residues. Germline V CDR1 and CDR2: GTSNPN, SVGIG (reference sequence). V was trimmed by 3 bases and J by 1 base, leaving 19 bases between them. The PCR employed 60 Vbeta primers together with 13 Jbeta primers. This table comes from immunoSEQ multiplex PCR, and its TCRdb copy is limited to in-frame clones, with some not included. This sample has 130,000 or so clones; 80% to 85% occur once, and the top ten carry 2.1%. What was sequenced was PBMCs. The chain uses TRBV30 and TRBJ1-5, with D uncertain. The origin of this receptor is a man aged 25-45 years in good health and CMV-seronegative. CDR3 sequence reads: CAWSPMFGVQSNQPQHF. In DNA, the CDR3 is TGTGCCTGGAGCCCCATGTTCGGGGTACAGAGCAATCAGCCCCAGCATTTT.